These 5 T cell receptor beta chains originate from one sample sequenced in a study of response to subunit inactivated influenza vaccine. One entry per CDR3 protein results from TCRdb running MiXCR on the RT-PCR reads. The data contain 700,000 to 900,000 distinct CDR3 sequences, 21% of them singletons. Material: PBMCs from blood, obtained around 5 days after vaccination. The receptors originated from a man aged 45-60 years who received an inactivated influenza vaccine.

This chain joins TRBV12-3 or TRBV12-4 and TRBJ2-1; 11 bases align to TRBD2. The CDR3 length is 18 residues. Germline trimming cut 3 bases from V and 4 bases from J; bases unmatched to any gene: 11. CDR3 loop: CASSFSKGTSGSYNEQFF. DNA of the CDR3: TGTGCCAGCAGTTTTTCCAAGGGAACTAGCGGGAGTTACAATGAGCAGTTCTTC.

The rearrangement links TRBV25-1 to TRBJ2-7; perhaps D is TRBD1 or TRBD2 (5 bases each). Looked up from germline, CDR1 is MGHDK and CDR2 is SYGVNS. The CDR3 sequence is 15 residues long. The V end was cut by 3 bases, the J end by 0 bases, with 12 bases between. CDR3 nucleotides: TGTGCCAGCAGTGACCCCGGGGACCTCTCCTACGAGCAGTACTTC. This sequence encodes CASSDPGDLSYEQYF.

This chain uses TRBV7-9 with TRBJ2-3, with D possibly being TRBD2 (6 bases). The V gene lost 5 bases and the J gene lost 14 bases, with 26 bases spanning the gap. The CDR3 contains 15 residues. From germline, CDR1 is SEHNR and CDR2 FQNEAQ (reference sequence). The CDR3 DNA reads TGTGCCAGCAGCCCGAGACTAGTGGAGATACGCAGTATGTATTTT. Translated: CASSPRLVEIRSMYF. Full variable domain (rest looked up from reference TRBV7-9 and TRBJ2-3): DTGVSQNPRHKITKRGQNVTFRCDPISEHNRLYWYRQTLGQGPEFLTYFQNEAQLEKSRLLSDRFSAERPKGSFSTLEIQRTEQGDSAMYLCASSPRLVEIRSMYFGPGTRLTVL.

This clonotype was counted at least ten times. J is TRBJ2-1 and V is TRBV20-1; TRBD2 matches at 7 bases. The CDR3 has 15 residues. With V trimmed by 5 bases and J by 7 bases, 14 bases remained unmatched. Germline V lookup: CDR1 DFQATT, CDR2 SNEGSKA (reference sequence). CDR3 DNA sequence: TGCAGTGCTCACCGCCTCGGGGGGTCTTATAATGAGCAGTTCTTC. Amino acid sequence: CSAHRLGGSYNEQFF.

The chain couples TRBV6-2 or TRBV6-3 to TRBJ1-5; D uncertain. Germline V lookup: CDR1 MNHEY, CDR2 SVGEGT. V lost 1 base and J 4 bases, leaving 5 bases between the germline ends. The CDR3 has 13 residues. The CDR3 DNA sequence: TGTGCCAGCAGTTACTACGGGAATCAGCCCCAGCATTTT. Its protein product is CASSYYGNQPQHF.